The source of this TCR beta chain is a study of blood T cell repertoires in COVID-19. CDR3 length: 15 amino acids. Trimming left V 4 bases short and J 1 base short, with 11 bases between. Per the germline V gene, CDR1 is SGHRS and CDR2 is YFSETQ. Profiled with immunoSEQ multiplex PCR; TCRdb holds only in-frame clones, not every one. The sample consists of approximately 150,000 clones, roughly 82% of them appearing once. This rearrangement joins TRBV5-1 to TRBJ2-2, with D possibly being TRBD2 (5 bases). The material sequenced was peripheral blood. The clonotype comes from a man in his 70s with acute or convalescent COVID-19. The CDR3 loop reads CASSPDGLNTGELFF. Here the CDR3 DNA reads TGCGCCAGCAGCCCGGATGGACTGAACACCGGGGAGCTGTTTTTT.